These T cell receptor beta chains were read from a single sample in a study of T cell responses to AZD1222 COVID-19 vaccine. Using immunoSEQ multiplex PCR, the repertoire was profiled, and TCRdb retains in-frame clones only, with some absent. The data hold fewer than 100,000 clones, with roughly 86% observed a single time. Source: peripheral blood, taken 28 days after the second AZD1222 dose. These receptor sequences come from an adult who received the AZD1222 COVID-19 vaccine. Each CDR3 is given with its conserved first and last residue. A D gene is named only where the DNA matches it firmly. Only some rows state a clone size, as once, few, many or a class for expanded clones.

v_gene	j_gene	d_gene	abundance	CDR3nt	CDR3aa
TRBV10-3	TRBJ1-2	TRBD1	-	TGTGCCATCAGTGAGTCGAGACAGGGGGACTATGGCTACACCTTC	CAISESRQGDYGYTF
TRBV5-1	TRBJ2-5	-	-	TGCGCCAGCAGCTTGGGGACAATAGGCCAAGAGACCCAGTACTTC	CASSLGTIGQETQYF
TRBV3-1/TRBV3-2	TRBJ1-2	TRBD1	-	TGTGCCAGCAGCCTTTCCGGGACAGGGGGATATGGCTACACCTTC	CASSLSGTGGYGYTF
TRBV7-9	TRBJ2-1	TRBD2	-	TGTGCCAGCAGCTTAGGATCGGGAGGTTTTAATGAGCAGTTCTTC	CASSLGSGGFNEQFF
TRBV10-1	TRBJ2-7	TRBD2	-	TGCGCCAGCAGTGGCGGGACTAGCGGTTCCTACGAGCAGTACTTC	CASSGGTSGSYEQYF
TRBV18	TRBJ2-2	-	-	TGTGCCAGCTCAGCGGTCGACACCGGGGAGCTGTTTTTT	CASSAVDTGELFF
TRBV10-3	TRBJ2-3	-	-	TGTACCATCAGGCCCCCGGCAGGGGGCACAGATACGCAGTATTTT	CTIRPPAGGTDTQYF
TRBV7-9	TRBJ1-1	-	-	TGTGCCAGCAGCCCCGAGCAAGGGAGTATACGTGCTGAAGCTTTCTTT	CASSPEQGSIRAEAFF
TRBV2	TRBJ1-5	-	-	TGTGCCAGCAGGATGAACCGGGGGTCGGAACAGCCCCAGCATTTT	CASRMNRGSEQPQHF
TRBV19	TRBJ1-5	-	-	TGTGCCAGTAGTATAGACCTCGACAGATATCAGCCCCAGCATTTT	CASSIDLDRYQPQHF
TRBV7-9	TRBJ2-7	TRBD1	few	TGTGCCAGCAGCTTAGCATGGGGACAGGGCTACGAGCAGTACTTC	CASSLAWGQGYEQYF
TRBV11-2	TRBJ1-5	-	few	TGTGCCAGCAGCTTAGATCGGGACCAGCCCCAGCATTTT	CASSLDRDQPQHF